This T cell receptor (beta chain) was identified during a study of cytomegalovirus exposure and HLA in healthy donors. Notes on the study in general: Per published reports, the classifier diagnosed cytomegalovirus status with high specificity and sensitivity.

CDR3 size: 15 residues. CDR1 SGDLS and CDR2 YYNGEE come from the germline V gene. V shed 2 bases and J shed 1 base, with 10 bases lying between them. The PCR employed 60 Vbeta primers together with 13 Jbeta primers. Assay used: immunoSEQ multiplex PCR; TCRdb lists only in-frame clones, some missing. The sample data list about 130,000 clones. A word on this clone: What it binds is unknown.

This clonotype originated in a man between 18 and 29 years old in good health and CMV-seronegative. Material: PBMCs. J is TRBJ2-1 and V is TRBV9; tentatively, D is TRBD2 (6 bases). CDR3 bases: TGTGCCAGCAGCGTCGGGGCGGGATCCTACAATGAGCAGTTCTTC. Residues: CASSVGAGSYNEQFF.